This TCR beta chain was obtained from a study of T cell responses to AZD1222 COVID-19 vaccine. Deletions cut 5 bases from V and 8 bases from J, with 15 bases between. Looked up from germline, CDR1 is SGHTA and CDR2 is FQGNSA. The CDR3 totals 13 residues. Analysis merged second doses at about 4 or about 12 weeks. TCRdb's copy holds only in-frame clones and misses some; the assay was immunoSEQ multiplex PCR. The table has 150,000 to 200,000 clones, 92% seen once. As to this clone: The target antigen is unknown.

Study-level findings and limits: When two AZD1222 doses had been given, Spike-specific TCR breadth and depth rose.

The sequence was collected from an adult who received the AZD1222 COVID-19 vaccine. The chain recombines TRBV7-2 with TRBJ1-1; D possibly corresponds to TRBD1 (6 bases). The material sequenced was peripheral blood, taken 28 days after the second AZD1222 dose. The CDR3 sequence: CASSPPGAREAFF. DNA for the CDR3: TGTGCCAGCAGCCCCCCGGGGGCTAGAGAAGCTTTCTTT.